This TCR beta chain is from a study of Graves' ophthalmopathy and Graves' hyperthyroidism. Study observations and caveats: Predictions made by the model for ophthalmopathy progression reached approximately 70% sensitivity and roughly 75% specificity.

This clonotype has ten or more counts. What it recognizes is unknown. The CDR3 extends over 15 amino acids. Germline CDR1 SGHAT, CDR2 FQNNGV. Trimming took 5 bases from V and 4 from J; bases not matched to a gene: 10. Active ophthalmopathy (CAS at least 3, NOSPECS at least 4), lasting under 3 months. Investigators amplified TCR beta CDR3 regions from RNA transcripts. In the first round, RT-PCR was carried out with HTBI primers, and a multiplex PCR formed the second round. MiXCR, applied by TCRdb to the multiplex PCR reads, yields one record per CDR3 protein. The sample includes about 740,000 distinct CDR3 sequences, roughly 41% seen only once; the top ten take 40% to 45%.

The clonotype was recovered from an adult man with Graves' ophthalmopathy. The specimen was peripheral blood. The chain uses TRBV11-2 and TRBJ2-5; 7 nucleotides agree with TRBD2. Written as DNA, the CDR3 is TGTGCCAGCAGCCCATGGACTAGTTGGGCAGAGACCCAGTACTTC. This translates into CASSPWTSWAETQYF.